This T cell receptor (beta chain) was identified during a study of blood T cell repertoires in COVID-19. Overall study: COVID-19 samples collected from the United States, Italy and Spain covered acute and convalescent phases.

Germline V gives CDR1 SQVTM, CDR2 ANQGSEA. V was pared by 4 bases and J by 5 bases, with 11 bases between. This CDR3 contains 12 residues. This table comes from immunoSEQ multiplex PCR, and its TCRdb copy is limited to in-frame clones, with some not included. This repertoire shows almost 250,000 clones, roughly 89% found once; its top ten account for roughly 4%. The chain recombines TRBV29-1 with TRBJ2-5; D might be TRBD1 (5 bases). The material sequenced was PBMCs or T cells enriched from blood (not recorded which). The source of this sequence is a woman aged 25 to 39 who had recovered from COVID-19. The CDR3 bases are TGCAGCGTTGGAAGACAGTCGGAGACCCAGTACTTC. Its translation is CSVGRQSETQYF.